This T cell receptor beta chain originates from a study of cytomegalovirus exposure and HLA in healthy donors. Whole-study results and caveats: Researchers reported that three CMV-associated chains were confirmed in vitro as CMV antigen-specific.

Notes on this clone: Its antigen remains unknown.

With 3 bases removed from V and 8 bases from J, the gap between germline ends came to 14 bases. The CDR3 extends over 14 amino acids. The germline V gene encodes CDR1 LNHDA and CDR2 SQIVND (reference sequence). Libraries were prepared by immunoSEQ multiplex PCR; TCRdb keeps only in-frame clonotypes and omits some of them. The sample has some 130,000 clones, roughly four fifths seen once. The sequenced material came from PBMCs. The clonotype originates from a man aged 25-40 years in good health and CMV-seropositive. The J gene is TRBJ1-3, the V gene TRBV19, with D tentatively TRBD1 (5 bases). Written as DNA, the CDR3 is TGTGCCAGTAGTATCCAGGGCCGGGGGGACACCATATATTTT. It yields the protein CASSIQGRGDTIYF.